This T cell receptor (beta chain) was recovered during a study of memory CD4+ T cells and cytomegalovirus serostatus (dated by TCRdb to about 2019). Regarding the research as a whole: The approximately 35 healthy Belgian adults in the cohort included 9 who were CMV seropositive and approximately 24 who were CMV seronegative. The study sequenced CD4+ memory TCRbeta repertoires of a Belgian cohort with known cytomegalovirus serostatus to replicate a published TCR-based CMV serostatus classifier.

Genomic DNA was extracted from sorted cells with the Quick-DNA Microprep Kit. Amplification of TCRbeta DNA was done with the immunoSEQ hsTCRbeta kit, following the protocol from the manufacturer. TCRbeta libraries were sequenced on an Illumina MiSeq instrument. The original pipeline was this. Removing out-of-frame sequences left approximately 2,400,000 distinct TCRbeta sequences, an average of about 70,000 per individual. Each individual was scored using the number of 150 to 200 previously reported CMV-associated TCRbeta sequences that the individual carried and the total number of productive distinct TCRbeta sequences. A beta-binomial model was reimplemented in Python, and scikit-learn random forests with default parameters were trained on US cohort data. Classifier performance on the Belgian cohort was summarized as median AUC with percentile confidence intervals calculated over 10,000 bootstrap iterations. Imported from immuneACCESS, the table was reduced by TCRdb to in-frame sequences with V and J called. These copies leave out some clones; in studies compared against another copy, an unresolved V gene accounts for under half, and the cause of the remainder is not known. D and trimming come from the DNA, and the V and J calls and clone size come from that table. The sample table shows around 38,000 clones, and approximately 80% are seen once. Roughly 6.7% of the sample is held by the ten biggest clonotypes.

A FACSAria II was used to sort memory CD4+ T cells, defined as single viable CD3+CD4+CD8-CD45RO+ cells. CMV serostatus was assessed using a Roche Elecsys assay, by which serum IgG against CMV pp150, pp28, p38 and p52 was detected. After thawing, total CD4+ T cells were enriched by positive selection with CD4 magnetic microbeads. The samples came from a separate study whose specific focus was interrogating the CD4+ T cell memory repertoire. Peripheral blood mononuclear cells were isolated and cryopreserved according to standard operating procedures, and serum was stored at -80 degrees C. The staining relied on CD3-PerCP (BW264/56), CD4-APC (RPA-T4), CD45RO-PE (UCHT1) and CD8-Pacific Orange (3B5) antibodies, and Sytox blue was used to exclude non-viable cells. The CDR3 has 14 amino acids, counting the end cysteine and phenylalanine. The kept DNA is CDR3 alone, 42 bases in frame from the first base. CDR1 and CDR2 are read off the germline V gene as ENHRY and SYGVKD. V is cut by 6 bases and J by 5 bases, and the space between the germline ends is 13 bases.

General study outcomes and caveats: Of 164 previously reported CMV-associated TCRbeta sequences, some 67 appeared in the CD4+ memory repertoires, each in one to five individuals. On the Belgian cohort, the classifier based on the original framework reached a median bootstrapped AUC of approximately 0.95, with a 95% CI of 0.76-1.00. Only CD4+CD45RO+ memory cells were sequenced, in contrast to the original study, which included naive and memory CD4+ and CD8+ populations. The results were interpreted as suggesting that the CMV-associated TCR signature is mostly present in the CD4+ memory repertoire. For predicting CMV serostatus, the median bootstrapped AUC was approximately 0.96 using the original framework and 0.91 using a US-trained random forest.

Concerning this clone: The antigen this receptor binds is unknown. No base-level quality is on record; no much larger clone is a single base apart.

The clonotype was recovered from an adult in good health and CMV-seronegative. Sequenced material: memory CD4+ T cells from blood. The rearrangement combines TRBV10-3 with TRBJ2-2, with the D segment identity uncertain. The nucleotide sequence reads as follows: TGTGCCATCAGAACCTTCGGAGAGACCGGGGAGCTGTTTTTT. Translated, it reads CAIRTFGETGELFF.